This T cell receptor beta chain was obtained from a study of T cells after yellow fever vaccination. About the study: Low-cell-number fractions were prepared with SMART-Seq v4 Ultra Low Input.

Findings and limits, study-wide: A limited proportion of clonotypes was detected within both the CD4 and CD8 compartments. Post-booster repertoires contained most primary-vaccination clones again (about 96% CD4, about 90% CD8). When the response was secondary, it was weaker but reached its peak faster, day 5 versus 15.

With regard to this clonotype: What it binds is not known. Possible read error: a much larger clone is one base away. Since the CDR3 does not end with the conserved phenylalanine or tryptophan, this likely comes from a read error.

TCRdb ran MiXCR on the 5' RACE reads and lists one entry per CDR3 protein. The sample carries 140,000 to 150,000 distinct CDR3 sequences, just over 6.5% recorded once. Germline-derived CDR1 and CDR2 are KGHSH and LQKENI. CDR3 length: 16 amino acids. Between the trimmed V and J ends, which lost 3 bases and 1 base, there was a span of 16 bases. The TCR originated in a man aged 25-45 years who received the YFV17D yellow fever vaccine. The sequencing here drew on CD4+ T cells sorted from PBMCs, taken 10 days after the yellow fever booster vaccination. The J gene is TRBJ2-7, the V gene TRBV18; no definite D call. DNA for the CDR3: TGTGCCAGCTCACCTTCGGGCGCGAGACTTTCCTACGAGCAGTACCTC. Translated: CASSPSGARLSYEQYL.